The 3 T cell receptor beta chains in this list originate from one sample, sequenced in a study of cytomegalovirus exposure and HLA in healthy donors. Produced via immunoSEQ multiplex PCR; TCRdb's table is partial and in-frame only. The sample has just under 150,000 clones, approximately 90% seen once; the top ten hold 4.5%. The sequenced sample consisted of PBMCs. The receptors were gathered from a man in his late teens or twenties in good health and CMV-seropositive.

The chain links TRBV5-4 to TRBJ2-7; 8 nucleotides line up with TRBD2. Per the germline V gene, CDR1 is SGHNT and CDR2 is YYREEE (reference sequence). V lost 0 bases, J lost 3 bases, and 5 bases stayed unmatched. This CDR3 region has 15 residues. Here the CDR3 DNA reads TGTGCCAGCAGCTTGGGATCCGGGACTAGCTACGAGCAGTACTTC. This sequence encodes CASSLGSGTSYEQYF.

The J gene is TRBJ1-2, the V gene TRBV27; possible D gene TRBD1, 6 bases. Trimming shortened V by 4 bases and J by 1 base, and 16 bases separated the two germline ends. The CDR3 consists of 16 residues. Germline CDR1 MNHEY, CDR2 SMNVEV (reference sequence). The CDR3 is CASSSQIRQDNYGYTF. The CDR3 coding sequence is TGTGCCAGCAGTTCCCAAATCCGACAGGATAACTATGGCTACACCTTC.

V gene TRBV14 combines with J gene TRBJ1-3, with no clear D. The CDR3 is 13 amino acids. The V and J ends lost 4 bases and 4 bases respectively, with 8 bases between them. Germline loops: CDR1 SGHDN, CDR2 FVKESK. This CDR3 is CASSPLGGNTIYF. In DNA, the CDR3 is TGTGCCAGCAGCCCCCTCGGGGGAAACACCATATATTTT.